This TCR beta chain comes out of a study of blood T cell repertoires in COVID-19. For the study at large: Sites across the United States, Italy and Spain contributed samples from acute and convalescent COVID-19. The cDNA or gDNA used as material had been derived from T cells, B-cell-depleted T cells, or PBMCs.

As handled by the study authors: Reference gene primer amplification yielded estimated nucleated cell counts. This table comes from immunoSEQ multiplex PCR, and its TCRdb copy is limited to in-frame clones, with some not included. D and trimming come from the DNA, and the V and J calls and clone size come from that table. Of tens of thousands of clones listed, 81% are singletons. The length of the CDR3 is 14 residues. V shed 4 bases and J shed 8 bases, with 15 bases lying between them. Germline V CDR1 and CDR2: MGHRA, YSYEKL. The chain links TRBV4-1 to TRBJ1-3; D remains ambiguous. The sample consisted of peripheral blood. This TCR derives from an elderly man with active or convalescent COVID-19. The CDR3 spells CASSPPTGRDTIYF. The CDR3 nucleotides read TGCGCCAGCAGCCCCCCGACGGGGAGGGACACCATATATTTT.